This TCR beta chain originates from a study of blood T cells in healthy people across ages. The study's findings and limits: PBMC samples, being unsorted, prevented any conclusive comparison of naive and antigen-experienced cells. Strong correlation was found linking TCR beta diversity to naive T cell percentage.

The second PCR ran 7 to 11 cycles with a sample-barcoded 5' primer and J-beta primers. A template-switch adaptor that had 12 random nucleotides put a tag on each cDNA molecule. TCRdb recomputed calls from the 5' RACE reads with MiXCR, one row per CDR3 protein. The sample has about 1.4 million distinct CDR3 sequences, approximately 59% seen once. Of note for this clonotype: Its antigen is undetermined.

Isolation of PBMCs gave at least 7 million cells per sample. This CDR3 is 16 amino acids long. Germline V gene sequence: CDR1 DFQATT, CDR2 SNEGSKA (reference sequence). This TCR came from a man younger than 35 in good health. Material: blood. This chain joins TRBV20-1 and TRBJ2-1; TRBD2 aligns across 9 bases. Near its end, the DNA agrees better with TRBJ2-7, so the J call may be wrong. The CDR3 reads CSARSLERGDYNEQYF. Here the CDR3 DNA reads TGCAGTGCTAGATCCCTTGAGCGGGGGGATTACAATGAGCAGTACTTC.